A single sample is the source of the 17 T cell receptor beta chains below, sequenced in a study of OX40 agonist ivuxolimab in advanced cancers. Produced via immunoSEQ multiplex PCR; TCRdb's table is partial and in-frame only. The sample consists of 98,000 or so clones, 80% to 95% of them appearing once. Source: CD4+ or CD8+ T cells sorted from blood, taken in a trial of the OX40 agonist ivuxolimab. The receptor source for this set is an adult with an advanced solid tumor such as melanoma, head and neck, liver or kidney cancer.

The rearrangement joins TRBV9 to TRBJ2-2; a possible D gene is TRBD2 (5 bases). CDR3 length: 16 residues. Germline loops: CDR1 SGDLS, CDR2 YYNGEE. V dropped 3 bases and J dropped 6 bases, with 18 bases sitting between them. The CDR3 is CASSGGGPRLPGELFF. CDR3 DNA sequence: TGTGCCAGCAGCGGAGGAGGCCCCCGGTTGCCCGGGGAGCTGTTTTTT. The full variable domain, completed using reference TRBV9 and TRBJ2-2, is DSGVTQTPKHLITATGQRVTLRCSPRSGDLSVYWYQQSLDQGLQFLIQYYNGEERAKGNILERFSAQQFPDLHSELNLSSLELGDSALYFCASSGGGPRLPGELFFGEGSRLTVL.

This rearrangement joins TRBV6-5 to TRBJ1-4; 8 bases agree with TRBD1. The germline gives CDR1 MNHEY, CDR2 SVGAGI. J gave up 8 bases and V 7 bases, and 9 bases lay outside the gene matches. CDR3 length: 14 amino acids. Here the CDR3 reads CASTPGQGLEKLFF. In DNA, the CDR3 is TGTGCCAGCACCCCCGGACAGGGACTCGAAAAACTGTTTTTT.

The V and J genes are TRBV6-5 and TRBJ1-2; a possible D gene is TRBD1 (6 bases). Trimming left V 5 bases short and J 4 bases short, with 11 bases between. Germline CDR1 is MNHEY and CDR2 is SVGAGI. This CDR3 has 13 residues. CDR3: CASSGGQLYGYTF. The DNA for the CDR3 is TGTGCCAGCAGTGGAGGACAGCTCTATGGCTACACCTTC.

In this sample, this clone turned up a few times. The CDR3 DNA follows: TGCGCCAGCATGAAGGTTGGGGGCAATGAGCAGTTCTTC. Translating gives CASMKVGGNEQFF. The chain joins TRBV5-1 to TRBJ2-1; D possibly matches TRBD1 or TRBD2 (5 bases each). V dropped 6 bases and J dropped 6 bases, with 13 bases sitting between them. The germline V gene has CDR1 SGHRS and CDR2 YFSETQ. The CDR3 spans 13 residues.

CDR3 in amino acids: CASSQAVGLYEAFF. CDR3 in DNA: TGTGCCAGCAGCCAAGCGGTTGGACTGTATGAAGCTTTCTTT. This chain joins TRBV14 and TRBJ1-1; D ambiguous. The CDR3 has 14 residues. Germline V gene lookup returns CDR1 SGHDN and CDR2 FVKESK. The V end was cut by 1 base, the J end by 7 bases, with 13 bases between. Full variable domain (rest looked up from reference TRBV14 and TRBJ1-1): EAGVTQFPSHSVIEKGQTVTLRCDPISGHDNLYWYRRVMGKEIKFLLHFVKESKQDESGMPNNRFLAERTGGTYSTLKVQPAELEDSGVYFCASSQAVGLYEAFFGQGTRLTVV.

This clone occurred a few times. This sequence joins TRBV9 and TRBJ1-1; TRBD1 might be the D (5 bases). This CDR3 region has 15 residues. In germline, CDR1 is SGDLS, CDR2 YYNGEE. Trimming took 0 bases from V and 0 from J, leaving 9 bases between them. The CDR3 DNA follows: TGTGCCAGCAGCGTAGCCGGGACGCTGAACACTGAAGCTTTCTTT. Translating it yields CASSVAGTLNTEAFF.

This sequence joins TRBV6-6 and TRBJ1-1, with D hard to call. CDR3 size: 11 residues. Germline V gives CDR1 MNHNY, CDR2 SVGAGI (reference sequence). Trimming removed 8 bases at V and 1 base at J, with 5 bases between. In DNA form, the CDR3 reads TGTGCCAGCGGAAGGAACACTGAAGCTTTCTTT. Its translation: CASGRNTEAFF.

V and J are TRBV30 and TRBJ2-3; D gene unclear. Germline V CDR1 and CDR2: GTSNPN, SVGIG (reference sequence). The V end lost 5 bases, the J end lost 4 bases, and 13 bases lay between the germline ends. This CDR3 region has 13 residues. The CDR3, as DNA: TGTGCCTGGGCCCGCAAAGGCCCAGATACGCAGTATTTT. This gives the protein CAWARKGPDTQYF. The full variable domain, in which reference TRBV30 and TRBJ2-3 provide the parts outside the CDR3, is SQTIHQWPATLVQPVGSPLSLECTVEGTSNPNLYWYRQAAGRGLQLLFYSVGIGQISSEVPQNLSASRPQDRQFILSSKKLLLSDSGFYLCAWARKGPDTQYFGPGTRLTVL.

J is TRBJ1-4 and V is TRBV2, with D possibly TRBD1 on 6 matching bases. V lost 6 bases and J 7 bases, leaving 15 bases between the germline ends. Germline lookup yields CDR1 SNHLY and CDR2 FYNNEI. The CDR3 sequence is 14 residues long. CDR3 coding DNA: TGTGCCAGCAGAGAGGGGGGCGCGGTTGAAAAACTGTTTTTT. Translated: CASREGGAVEKLFF.

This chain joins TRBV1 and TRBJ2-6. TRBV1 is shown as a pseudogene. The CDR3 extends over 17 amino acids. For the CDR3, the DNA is TGCACCAGCAGACAAACTGGTGCACAAAGTCGGGCCAACGTCCTGACTTTC. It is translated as CTSRQTGAQSRANVLTF.

The CDR3 is CASSLDTGNTGELFF. The CDR3 nucleotides read TGTGCCAGCAGCTTAGATACAGGGAACACCGGGGAGCTGTTTTTT. The gene calls are TRBV7-8 and TRBJ2-2; weak D call: TRBD1 (5 bases). The length of the CDR3 is 15 residues. Germline V gives CDR1 SGHVS, CDR2 FQNEAQ. V was pared by 1 base and J by 1 base, with 7 bases between.

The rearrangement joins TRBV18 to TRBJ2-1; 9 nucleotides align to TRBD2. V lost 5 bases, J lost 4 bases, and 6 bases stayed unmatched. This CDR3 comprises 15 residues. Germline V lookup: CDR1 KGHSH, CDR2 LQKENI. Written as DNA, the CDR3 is TGTGCCAGCTCAGCCACGCGGGAGGGTTACAATGAGCAGTTCTTC. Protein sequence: CASSATREGYNEQFF.

The CDR3: CASSLAGLGPTTDTQYF. CDR3 sequence (DNA): TGCGCCAGCAGCTTGGCGGGACTAGGGCCTACCACAGATACGCAGTATTTT. J is TRBJ2-3 and V is TRBV5-1; 8 bases are shared with TRBD2. This CDR3 contains 17 residues. V lost 0 bases, J lost 2 bases, and 8 bases stayed unmatched. Germline loops: CDR1 SGHRS, CDR2 YFSETQ.

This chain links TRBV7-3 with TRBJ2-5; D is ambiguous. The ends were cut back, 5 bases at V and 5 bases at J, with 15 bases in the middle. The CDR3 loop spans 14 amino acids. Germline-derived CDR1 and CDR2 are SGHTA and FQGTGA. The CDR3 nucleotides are TGTGCCAGCAGCGCCTTCACGGGTGGTGAGACCCAGTACTTC. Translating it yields CASSAFTGGETQYF.

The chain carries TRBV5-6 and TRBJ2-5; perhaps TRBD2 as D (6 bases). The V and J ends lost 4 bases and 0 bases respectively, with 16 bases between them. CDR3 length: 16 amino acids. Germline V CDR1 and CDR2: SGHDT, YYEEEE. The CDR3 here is CASSKSGQTYQETQYF. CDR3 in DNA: TGTGCCAGCAGCAAAAGCGGGCAGACATACCAAGAGACCCAGTACTTC.

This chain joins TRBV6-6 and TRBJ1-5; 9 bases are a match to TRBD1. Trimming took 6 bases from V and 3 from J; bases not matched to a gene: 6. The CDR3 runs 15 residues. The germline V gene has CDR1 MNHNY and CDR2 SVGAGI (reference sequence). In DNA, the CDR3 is TGTGCCAGCAGCTCCGGGACAGGGAACAATCAGCCCCAGCATTTT. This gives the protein CASSSGTGNNQPQHF.

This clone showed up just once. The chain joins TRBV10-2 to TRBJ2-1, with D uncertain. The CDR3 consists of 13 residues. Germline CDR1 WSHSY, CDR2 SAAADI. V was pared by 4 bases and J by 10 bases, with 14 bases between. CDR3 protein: CASSVVSAREQFF. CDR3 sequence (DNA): TGCGCCAGCAGTGTAGTATCCGCGAGAGAGCAGTTCTTC.